Reported below is one T cell receptor beta chain. A single base separates this from a much larger clone, so it may be a read error. Documented time point: newly diagnosed GD, antithyroid drugs for less than 3 months. RNA isolated from PBMCs was used to make the TCR library. The authors diagnosed Graves' disease using American Thyroid Association guidelines. Libraries of TCR beta came from iRepertoire HTBI primers plus Arm-PCR of CDR3 regions. MiXCR, applied by TCRdb to the multiplex PCR reads, yields one record per CDR3 protein. Seen here are 450,000 to 500,000 distinct CDR3 sequences, about a sixth observed once, and the top ten hold 10% to 15%. The data are from a study of regulatory T cells in long-lasting Graves disease. The CDR3 totals 14 residues. Germline CDR1 and CDR2: SGHAT and FQNNGV. The data were also submitted as part of a second study, on T cells in Graves' hyperthyroidism and ophthalmopathy.

This clonotype originated in a man aged 35 to 55 with Graves disease. Here the sequenced sample was peripheral blood mononuclear cells (PBMCs), taken at new diagnosis, from a patient treated with antithyroid drugs. This chain uses TRBV11-2 with TRBJ2-7; 7 bases agree with TRBD1. The J call may be faulty, since TRBJ2-5 better matches the DNA end. The DNA for the CDR3 is TGTGCCAGCAGCTCCACAGGGGCCGAAGAGACCCAGTACTTC. Translation gives CASSSTGAEETQYF.